These T cell receptor beta chains were read from a single sample in a study of vaccination effects on CD4 cells after COVID-19. Clones were sequenced by immunoSEQ multiplex PCR, and TCRdb holds only the in-frame ones, with some missing. The sample records 45,000 to 65,000 clones, around 75% being singletons. No antigen is known for these receptors. The input for sequencing was CD4+ T cells from PBMCs cultured with HCoV-229E spike peptides, taken before COVID-19 vaccination. The source is a human donor who received a COVID-19 vaccine. Each CDR3 is given without its conserved first and last residue. The D gene is left open where the match is weak.

d_call: TRBD1
j_call: TRBJ2-5
v_call: TRBV24-1
cdr3_aa: ATSDPHRDREETQY

d_call: TRBD1
j_call: TRBJ1-4
v_call: TRBV3-1/TRBV3-2
cdr3_aa: ASSLRSDRELF

d_call: TRBD2
j_call: TRBJ2-4
v_call: TRBV30
cdr3_aa: AWSAAGGSNIQY

d_call: NA
j_call: TRBJ2-2
v_call: TRBV7-6
cdr3_aa: ASSFIGGSVGELF

d_call: TRBD1
j_call: TRBJ1-2
v_call: TRBV6-6
cdr3_aa: ASQDRVQYGYT

d_call: NA
j_call: TRBJ2-5
v_call: TRBV3-1/TRBV3-2
cdr3_aa: ASSQLGGEETQY

d_call: TRBD1
j_call: TRBJ1-1
v_call: TRBV5-1
cdr3_aa: ASSRGQGDTEAF

d_call: NA
j_call: TRBJ1-2
v_call: TRBV5-1
cdr3_aa: ASSYTSGAGNGYT

d_call: NA
j_call: TRBJ2-5
v_call: TRBV10-1
cdr3_aa: ASSDSRAGAKETQY

d_call: NA
j_call: TRBJ1-3
v_call: TRBV10-3
cdr3_aa: AISTTGTGNTIY

d_call: TRBD2
j_call: TRBJ2-2
v_call: TRBV2
cdr3_aa: ASSSTSGGVSGELF

d_call: NA
j_call: TRBJ2-2
v_call: TRBV3-1/TRBV3-2
cdr3_aa: ATERPGELF

d_call: NA
j_call: TRBJ2-3
v_call: TRBV28
cdr3_aa: ASGLRGGMDTQY

d_call: NA
j_call: TRBJ2-3
v_call: TRBV12-3/TRBV12-4
cdr3_aa: ASTTTDTQY

d_call: TRBD1
j_call: TRBJ1-1
v_call: TRBV6-4
cdr3_aa: ASSDSGQGRAEAF

d_call: TRBD2
j_call: TRBJ2-3
v_call: TRBV7-2
cdr3_aa: ASSLHSGGGPDTQY

d_call: NA
j_call: TRBJ1-1
v_call: TRBV18
cdr3_aa: ASSPQSDRTSEAF

d_call: TRBD1
j_call: TRBJ2-3
v_call: TRBV5-1
cdr3_aa: ASSGTVSTDTQY

d_call: TRBD1
j_call: TRBJ2-1
v_call: TRBV24-1
cdr3_aa: ATSDSMTGGHYNEQF

d_call: NA
j_call: TRBJ1-1
v_call: TRBV12-3/TRBV12-4
cdr3_aa: ASSTFLNTEAF

d_call: TRBD1
j_call: TRBJ1-1
v_call: TRBV18
cdr3_aa: ASQGGTVNTEAF

d_call: NA
j_call: TRBJ2-1
v_call: TRBV7-2
cdr3_aa: ASSLGLGAHEQF

d_call: NA
j_call: TRBJ1-4
v_call: TRBV2
cdr3_aa: ASKVGSATNEKLF

d_call: NA
j_call: TRBJ1-1
v_call: TRBV27
cdr3_aa: ASSFRLNTEAF

d_call: NA
j_call: TRBJ1-1
v_call: TRBV3-1/TRBV3-2
cdr3_aa: ASSQALATEAF

d_call: NA
j_call: TRBJ1-5
v_call: TRBV18
cdr3_aa: ASANLVSNQPQH

d_call: NA
j_call: TRBJ2-1
v_call: TRBV10-1
cdr3_aa: ASSEGTRHNEQF

d_call: NA
j_call: TRBJ2-5
v_call: TRBV7-9
cdr3_aa: ASSRRVGQETQY

d_call: NA
j_call: TRBJ2-1
v_call: TRBV1
cdr3_aa: TSSQASRLAGGYNEQF

d_call: NA
j_call: TRBJ1-1
v_call: TRBV5-1
cdr3_aa: ASSLMNPTEAF